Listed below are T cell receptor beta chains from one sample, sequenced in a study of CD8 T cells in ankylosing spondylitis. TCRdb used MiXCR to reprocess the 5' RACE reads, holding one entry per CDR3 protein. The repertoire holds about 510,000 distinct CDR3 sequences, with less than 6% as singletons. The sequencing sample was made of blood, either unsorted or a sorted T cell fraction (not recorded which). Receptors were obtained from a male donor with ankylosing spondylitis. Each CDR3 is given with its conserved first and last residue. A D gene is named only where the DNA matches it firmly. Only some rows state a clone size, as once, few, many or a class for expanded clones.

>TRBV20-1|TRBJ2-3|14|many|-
CSARDLGASGTQYF
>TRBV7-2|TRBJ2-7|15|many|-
CASSLAVSVTYEQYF
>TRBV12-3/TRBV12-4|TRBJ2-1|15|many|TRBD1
CASSNRDRGPDEQFF
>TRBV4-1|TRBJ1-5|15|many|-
CASSQYRDSNQPQHF
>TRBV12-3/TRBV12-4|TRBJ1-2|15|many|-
CASSPPNPQIYGYTF
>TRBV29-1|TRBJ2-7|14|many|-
CSVEEGSVGLEQYF
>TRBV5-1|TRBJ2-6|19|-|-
CASSLDLQLSFSGANVLTF
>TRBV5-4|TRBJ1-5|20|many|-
CASSSQGNVKLSGRNQPQHF
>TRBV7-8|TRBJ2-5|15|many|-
CASSLTGPTQETQYF
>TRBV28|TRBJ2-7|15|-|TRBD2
CASSFGGAQTYEQYF
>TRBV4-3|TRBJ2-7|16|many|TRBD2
CASSQDSGGWLYEQYF
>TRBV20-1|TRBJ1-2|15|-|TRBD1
CSARGAGQSNYGYTF
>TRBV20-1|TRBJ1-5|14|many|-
CSAYLPLMDQPQHF
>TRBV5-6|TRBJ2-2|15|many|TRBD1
CASSPDQGVYGELFF
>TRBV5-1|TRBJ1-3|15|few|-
CASSSREAGGNTIYF
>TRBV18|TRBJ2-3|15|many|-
CASSPRWAGTDTQYF
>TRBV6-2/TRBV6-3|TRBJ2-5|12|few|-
CASSDLEETQYF
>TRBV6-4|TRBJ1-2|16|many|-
CASSEQPGQSTYGYTF
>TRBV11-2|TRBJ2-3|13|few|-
CASNRPGTDTQYF
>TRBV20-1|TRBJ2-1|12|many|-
CSAAGNYNEQFF
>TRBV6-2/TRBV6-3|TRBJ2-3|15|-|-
CASSYGTESTDTQYF
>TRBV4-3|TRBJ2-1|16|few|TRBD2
CASSHLAGGPRGEQFF
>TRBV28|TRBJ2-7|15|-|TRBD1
CASSLGGDRVYEQYF